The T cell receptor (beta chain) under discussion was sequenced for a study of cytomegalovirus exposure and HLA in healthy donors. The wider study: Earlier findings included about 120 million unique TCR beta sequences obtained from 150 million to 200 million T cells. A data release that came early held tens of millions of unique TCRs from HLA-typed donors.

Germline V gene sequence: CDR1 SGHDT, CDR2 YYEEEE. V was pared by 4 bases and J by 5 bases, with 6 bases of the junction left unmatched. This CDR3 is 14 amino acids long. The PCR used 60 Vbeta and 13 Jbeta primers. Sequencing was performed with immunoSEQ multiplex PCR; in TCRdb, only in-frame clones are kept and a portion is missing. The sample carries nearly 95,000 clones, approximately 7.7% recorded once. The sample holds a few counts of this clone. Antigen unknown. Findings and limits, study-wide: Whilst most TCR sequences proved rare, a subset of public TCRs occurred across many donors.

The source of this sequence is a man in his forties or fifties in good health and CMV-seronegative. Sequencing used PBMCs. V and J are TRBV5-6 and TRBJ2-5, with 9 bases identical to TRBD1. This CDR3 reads CASSGQQGAETQYF. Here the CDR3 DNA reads TGTGCCAGCAGCGGGCAACAGGGGGCGGAGACCCAGTACTTC.